This T cell receptor (beta chain) was recovered during a study of blood T cell repertoires in COVID-19. Study-wide context: Donors in the United States, Italy and Spain gave samples during acute or convalescent COVID-19. The analysed material was cDNA or gDNA that came from T cells, B-cell-depleted T cells, or PBMCs.

In the source study's methods: Reference gene primers were amplified, and this amplification served to estimate nucleated cell counts. Clones were sequenced by immunoSEQ multiplex PCR, and TCRdb holds only the in-frame ones, with some missing. V and J calls and clone size are given by that table; D and trimming were obtained from the DNA. The sample consists of about 130,000 clones, around 89% of them appearing once. The CDR3 loop spans 13 amino acids. The V and J ends lost 0 bases and 10 bases, in that order; junction bases with no gene match: 3. Germline assignment: CDR1 WNHNN and CDR2 SYGVQD (reference sequence).

This clonotype was obtained from a man in his sixties with active or convalescent COVID-19. Sequencing used peripheral blood. This rearrangement joins TRBV10-1 to TRBJ1-2; TRBD1 agrees at 9 bases. The CDR3 loop is CASSESGQGTYTF. The CDR3, as DNA: TGCGCCAGCAGTGAGTCGGGACAGGGAACCTACACCTTC.